Each of the 13 T cell receptor beta chains below was sequenced from the same sample in a study of identical twins. TCRdb ran MiXCR on the 5' RACE reads and lists one entry per CDR3 protein. The sample contains 350,000 to 500,000 distinct CDR3 sequences, around a sixth of which appear only once. Source material: naive T cells sorted from blood. Receptors were obtained from a man aged 45-65 years in good health.

To note about this clonotype: At one end the junction does not follow the germline gene, possibly because of a read error. The gene calls are TRBV15 and TRBJ1-1; the D gene is possibly TRBD1 (5 bases). The CDR3 is 12 amino acids. The germline gives CDR1 LNHNV, CDR2 YYDKDF (reference sequence). CDR3 sequence (DNA): TGTGCCACCAGCAGAGCCTTAGAGACCAGGGTCTTT. It yields the protein CATSRALETRVF.

This clonotype was counted between two and nine times. V usage is TRBV6-1 and J usage is TRBJ1-5; D is unclear. This CDR3 has 14 residues. The V end lost 4 bases, the J end lost 2 bases, and 9 bases lay between the germline ends. CDR1 and CDR2 (germline): MNHNS, SASEGT. The CDR3 region has the DNA TGTGCCAGCAGTGTAGGAAAAGGCAATCAGCCCCAGCATTTT. It translates to CASSVGKGNQPQHF.

In DNA, the CDR3 is TGTGCCAGCAGCCAAGTATTGCACGAGCAGTACTTC. This translates into CASSQVLHEQYF. J is TRBJ2-7 and V is TRBV3-1; D gene ambiguous. Trimming shortened V by 1 base and J by 5 bases, and 6 bases separated the two germline ends. Germline values: CDR1 LGHDT, CDR2 YNNKEL (reference sequence). The CDR3 length is 12 residues.

This clonotype has just a few counts. J is TRBJ2-5 and V is TRBV11-2; 13 bases fit TRBD2. In germline, CDR1 is SGHAT, CDR2 FQNNGV. V trimming: 6 bases; J trimming: 1 base; junction bases outside the gene matches: 11. The CDR3 extends over 18 amino acids. The CDR3 DNA is TGTGCCAGCAGGATATTTCCGGGACTAGCGGGACTCCAAGAGACCCAGTACTTC. Protein: CASRIFPGLAGLQETQYF.

The table lists this clonotype with a count of one. The chain uses TRBV2 and TRBJ1-1, with 9 nucleotides matching TRBD1. CDR3 length: 17 residues. With 1 base clipped from V and 4 bases from J, the junction kept 10 bases outside the gene matches. Germline CDR1 and CDR2: SNHLY and FYNNEI. The CDR3 protein is CASSEVGTRQGGTEAFF. The CDR3 DNA is TGTGCCAGCAGTGAAGTTGGGACTAGACAGGGGGGCACTGAAGCTTTCTTT.

The sample holds many counts of this clonotype. This chain uses TRBV20-1 with TRBJ1-4, with D perhaps TRBD1 (6 bases). This CDR3 is built from 16 residues. Trimming pared 3 bases from V and 3 bases from J, leaving 17 bases between. The V gene's germline CDR1 is DFQATT and CDR2 SNEGSKA (reference sequence). The CDR3 region is CSASGRGLTSNEKLFF. In DNA form, the CDR3 reads TGCAGTGCTAGCGGCCGGGGGCTGACCTCTAATGAAAAACTGTTTTTT.

This clonotype was detected a few times. The chain uses TRBV4-2 and TRBJ2-7; 10 positions match TRBD1. The germline gives CDR1 LGHNA, CDR2 YNFKEQ. The ends lost 4 bases at V and 7 bases at J; junction bases unmatched: 10. The CDR3 runs 15 residues. This CDR3 is CASSRTGTGAREQYF. CDR3 coding DNA: TGTGCCAGCAGCCGAACCGGGACAGGGGCTCGGGAGCAGTACTTC.

This clonotype was counted between two and nine times. The gene calls are TRBV18 and TRBJ2-3; D may be TRBD2 (7 bases). Germline V gene lookup returns CDR1 KGHSH and CDR2 LQKENI. The V and J ends lost 6 bases and 0 bases respectively, with 10 bases between them. The CDR3 sequence is 14 residues long. The CDR3 loop reads CASSGGGSTDTQYF. The CDR3 coding sequence is TGTGCCAGCTCGGGAGGGGGAAGCACAGATACGCAGTATTTT.

The rearrangement uses TRBV4-1 and TRBJ2-7; TRBD1 matches at 8 bases. CDR1 and CDR2 from the germline V gene are MGHRA and YSYEKL. V lost 1 base and J lost 3; bases outside the gene matches: 8. The CDR3 has 16 residues. Here the CDR3 reads CASSQGGTGLLYEQYF. The CDR3 coding sequence is TGCGCCAGCAGCCAAGGAGGGACAGGCTTACTCTACGAGCAGTACTTC.

In its sample, this clonotype was seen a few times. The V call is TRBV12-3 or TRBV12-4, the J call TRBJ1-2; 7 bases align to TRBD1. V shed 6 bases and J 4 bases; nucleotides not matched to a gene: 2. The CDR3 has 12 amino acids. CDR3 region: CASRGQFYGYTF. The CDR3 nucleotides read TGTGCCAGCAGGGGACAGTTCTATGGCTACACCTTC.

Notes on this clonotype: An end of the junction differs from the germline gene, which may be a read error. This sequence joins TRBV27 and TRBJ1-1; tentatively, D is TRBD1 (5 bases). The V gene's germline CDR1 is MNHEY and CDR2 SMNVEV (reference sequence). The CDR3 is 16 residues long. CDR3 region: CASCLSIGGANTEAFF. The CDR3 DNA is TGTGCCAGCTGTTTATCGATTGGAGGGGCAAACACTGAAGCTTTCTTT.

This rearrangement joins TRBV18 to TRBJ2-5, with D perhaps matching TRBD1 or TRBD2 (6 bases each). The V end was cut by 3 bases, the J end by 2 bases, with 19 bases between. The CDR3 has 17 amino acids. Germline-derived CDR1 and CDR2 are KGHSH and LQKENI. In DNA form, the CDR3 reads TGTGCCAGCTCACCCAGGTCGTCGGGGGCCATACAAGAGACCCAGTACTTC. This encodes CASSPRSSGAIQETQYF.

There are a few counts of this clonotype. The rearrangement uses TRBV7-3 and TRBJ2-7, with D possibly called TRBD1 or TRBD2 (5 bases each). This CDR3 is built from 15 residues. Looked up from germline, CDR1 is SGHTA and CDR2 is FQGTGA. The ends were cut back, 2 bases at V and 2 bases at J, with 13 bases in the middle. CDR3 protein: CASSLYPGQAYEQYF. CDR3 nucleotide sequence: TGTGCCAGCAGCTTATACCCGGGGCAGGCCTACGAGCAGTACTTC.